This TCR beta chain was profiled in a study of blood T cell repertoires in COVID-19. This CDR3 is 14 amino acids long. CDR1 and CDR2 (germline): MNHEY, SVGAGI. V trimming: 5 bases; J trimming: 6 bases; junction bases outside the gene matches: 7. TCRdb's table, derived via immunoSEQ multiplex PCR, lists solely in-frame clones and lacks some. The data contain approximately 220,000 clones, roughly 85% of them singletons. Sequencing was carried out using PBMCs or T cells enriched from blood (not recorded which). V is TRBV6-5 and J is TRBJ1-2, with 9 bases identical to TRBD1. This sequence originates from a woman aged 50 to 60 who had been exposed to COVID-19. The CDR3 sequence is CASSSPGTGNGYTF. The CDR3 nucleotides are TGTGCCAGCAGTAGTCCCGGGACAGGGAATGGCTACACCTTC.